The next 15 T cell receptor beta chains were all read from a single sample in a study of cytomegalovirus exposure and HLA in healthy donors (dated by TCRdb to about 2017). The library came from the immunoSEQ multiplex PCR assay. A mixture of 60 forward primers for TCR Vbeta segments and 13 reverse primers for TCR Jbeta segments was used in the multiplex PCR. Drawn from immuneACCESS, this table holds only the in-frame rearrangements with V and J called that TCRdb kept. Clones are partly lost; checked studies trace under half to an unresolved V gene and leave the rest unexplained. The sample includes 75,000 or so clones, with roughly 74% observed a single time. Together, the top ten hold 22% of the sample. Sequences were obtained from PBMCs. These receptors were obtained from a woman aged 25 to 39 in good health and CMV-seropositive.

The rearrangement joins TRBV30 to TRBJ2-7; maybe TRBD2 (5 bases). The CDR3 loop spans 14 amino acids. Germline CDR1 reads GTSNPN; CDR2 reads SVGIG (reference sequence). V was cut by 0 bases and J by 0 bases, with 9 bases left in between. CDR3 loop: CAWSVGSYSYEQYF. CDR3 coding DNA: TGTGCCTGGAGTGTGGGGAGTTACTCCTACGAGCAGTACTTC.

The chain couples TRBV2 to TRBJ2-1, with D unresolved. Germline V gene lookup returns CDR1 SNHLY and CDR2 FYNNEI. The V and J ends lost 3 bases and 4 bases respectively, with 7 bases between them. The CDR3 sequence is 13 residues long. CDR3 amino acids: CASSEASYNEQFF. The CDR3 DNA reads as TGTGCCAGCAGTGAGGCCTCGTACAATGAGCAGTTCTTC.

V gene TRBV9 combines with J gene TRBJ2-5; possible D gene TRBD2, 5 bases. Trimming stripped 4 bases from V and 4 bases from J, with 17 bases between. The CDR3 contains 15 residues. Germline assignment: CDR1 SGDLS and CDR2 YYNGEE. CDR3 protein: CASSSRTLWGETQYF. CDR3 DNA sequence: TGTGCCAGCAGCTCTCGGACTCTCTGGGGAGAGACCCAGTACTTC.

The gene calls are TRBV28 and TRBJ2-3; 12 bases map to TRBD2. Germline V gene data show CDR1 as MDHEN and CDR2 as SYDVKM. Trimming removed 2 bases from V and 2 bases from J; junction bases left unmatched: 5. This CDR3 has 17 amino acids. The CDR3 DNA is TGTGCCAGCAGTTTAGGAGGACTAGCGGGACACACAGATACGCAGTATTTT. This sequence encodes CASSLGGLAGHTDTQYF.

This chain uses TRBV4-3 with TRBJ2-7, with TRBD1 matching 10 bases. J lost 3 bases, V lost 8 bases, and 7 bases had no gene match. This CDR3 is 14 amino acids long. Germline V gives CDR1 LGHNA, CDR2 YSLEER. CDR3 DNA sequence: TGCGCCAGCGGCTCTGGGACAGGGGACTACGAGCAGTACTTC. It encodes CASGSGTGDYEQYF.

The chain uses TRBV29-1 and TRBJ2-3, with D perhaps TRBD1 (5 bases). The ends were cut back, 1 base at V and 12 bases at J, with 17 bases in the middle. The CDR3 is made up of 13 amino acids. Per the germline V gene, CDR1 is SQVTM and CDR2 is ANQGSEA. The CDR3 DNA reads as TGCAGCGTTGAAGTTCAGGGCACAGAACATCAGTATTTT. This encodes CSVEVQGTEHQYF.

This rearrangement joins TRBV6-5 to TRBJ1-3; TRBD1 matches 7 bases. V was pared by 8 bases and J by 2 bases, with 3 bases of the junction left unmatched. Germline V gives CDR1 MNHEY, CDR2 SVGAGI. This CDR3 comprises 13 residues. The CDR3 spells CASATGTGNTIYF. DNA for the CDR3: TGTGCCAGCGCGACAGGGACTGGAAACACCATATATTTT.

The chain is built from TRBV4-3 and TRBJ2-3; tentatively, D is TRBD2 (7 bases). CDR3 size: 18 residues. Germline CDR1 and CDR2: LGHNA and YSLEER. Between the trimmed V and J ends, which lost 0 bases and 4 bases, there was a span of 20 bases. CDR3 nucleotides: TGCGCCAGCAGCCAAGATCAGGACGGGGGGCGGCGGGCAGATACGCAGTATTTT. It translates to CASSQDQDGGRRADTQYF.

Only a few counts were recorded for this clone. The chain is built from TRBV7-2 and TRBJ2-1; 7 bases fit TRBD1. Germline assignment: CDR1 SGHTA and CDR2 FQGNSA. Losses at the gene ends were 0 bases for V and 3 bases for J; bases not matched to a gene: 2. The length of the CDR3 is 15 residues. Here the CDR3 DNA reads TGTGCCAGCAGCTTAGCGGGACAGAACTACAATGAGCAGTTCTTC. It translates to CASSLAGQNYNEQFF.

This clone occurred a few times. The chain carries TRBV28 and TRBJ1-1; no clear D. V lost 5 bases and J lost 0, with 7 bases in between. The CDR3 sequence is 13 residues long. Germline CDR1 and CDR2: MDHEN and SYDVKM. This CDR3 reads CASSPQMNTEAFF. In nucleotides, the CDR3 is TGTGCCAGCAGTCCCCAGATGAACACTGAAGCTTTCTTT.

This chain connects TRBV7-9 to TRBJ1-2; D remains unclear. The ends were cut back, 0 bases at V and 0 bases at J, with 14 bases in the middle. The CDR3 runs 17 residues. Germline loops: CDR1 SEHNR, CDR2 FQNEAQ (reference sequence). CDR3 sequence: CASSLAGGREANYGYTF. The CDR3 bases are TGTGCCAGCAGCTTAGCCGGAGGACGGGAAGCTAACTATGGCTACACCTTC.

The J gene is TRBJ1-3, the V gene TRBV9; D gene uncertain. The germline gives CDR1 SGDLS, CDR2 YYNGEE. CDR3 length equals 15 residues. Trimming cost V 0 bases and J 2 bases, with 9 bases left between them. For the CDR3, the DNA is TGTGCCAGCAGCGTAGCCGGAGGGCCTGGAAACACCATATATTTT. Protein product: CASSVAGGPGNTIYF.

The V call is TRBV2, the J call TRBJ1-4; tentative D call: TRBD1 (5 bases). There are 13 residues in the CDR3. Trimming removed 8 bases at V and 4 bases at J, with 11 bases between. The V gene's germline CDR1 is SNHLY and CDR2 FYNNEI. CDR3 sequence: CASPGRGNEKLFF. The CDR3 DNA reads TGTGCCAGCCCAGGGCGGGGTAATGAAAAACTGTTTTTT.

The chain employs TRBV19 and TRBJ1-2, with 9 positions matching TRBD1. CDR1 and CDR2 (germline): LNHDA, SQIVND (reference sequence). This CDR3 is built from 15 residues. The V gene end was trimmed by 8 bases and the J gene end by 3 bases; junction bases not matched to a gene: 10. The CDR3 region is CASGDRASFYYGYTF. CDR3 bases: TGTGCCAGTGGGGACAGGGCCTCCTTCTACTATGGCTACACCTTC.

The chain joins TRBV27 to TRBJ1-2; TRBD1 is a possible D gene (5 bases). Trimming stripped 2 bases from V and 8 bases from J, with 15 bases between. The CDR3 is made up of 14 amino acids. The germline CDR1 and CDR2 sequences are MNHEY and SMNVEV (reference sequence). The CDR3 DNA reads TGTGCCAGCAGTTTACAGTTAGGGCAGGGAGGCTACACCTTC. Its protein is CASSLQLGQGGYTF.